The 5 T cell receptor beta chains listed next were all sequenced from one sample in a study of T-cell memory formation after mild COVID-19 (dated by TCRdb to about 2021). Library prep was done by 5' RACE. TCRdb lists the instrument as Illumina NovaSeq 6000. TCRdb reanalyzed the raw reads on its own, using fastp at Q25 for trimming and MiXCR for clone calling, and kept in-frame beta chains. Each entry merges the rows of one CDR3 protein and shows their most common DNA and genes. The sample includes almost 350,000 distinct CDR3 sequences, with 20% to 25% observed a single time. The ten largest clones add up to roughly 23% of the sample. Sequencing input: PBMCs or a T cell subset sorted from them (not recorded which). Every receptor here comes from a man in his late teens or twenties who had mild COVID-19 (a few samples of this study predate the infection). The sample titles of this study are shuffled in the database, so cell type and time point are left out; the donor was told from shared clones.

This CDR3 reads CASSYSTGANTEAFF. The DNA for the CDR3 is TGTGCCAGCAGTTACTCGACAGGTGCGAACACTGAAGCTTTCTTT. The V and J genes are TRBV6-5 and TRBJ1-1; D might be TRBD1 (6 bases). This CDR3 has 15 amino acids. The V and J ends lost 0 bases and 1 base respectively, with 9 bases between them. Germline values: CDR1 MNHEY, CDR2 SVGAGI.

This clonotype appeared a few times. The chain joins TRBV7-3 to TRBJ1-2; the match to TRBD1 covers 8 bases. V was pared by 5 bases and J by 8 bases, with 4 bases of the junction left unmatched. Germline V CDR1 and CDR2: SGHTA, FQGTGA. This CDR3 is built from 12 residues. The CDR3 region is CASSTPGGGYTF. As DNA, the CDR3 is TGTGCCAGCAGCACCCCAGGGGGCGGCTACACCTTC.

The genes are TRBV7-2 and TRBJ1-4, with 11 bases lining up with TRBD1. Germline loops: CDR1 SGHTA, CDR2 FQGNSA. Trimming cost V 5 bases and J 4 bases; bases outside gene matches: 6. CDR3 size: 16 residues. CDR3 sequence (DNA): TGTGCCAGCAGCCGCGGACAGGGGGCTCATAATGAAAAACTGTTTTTT. Translated, it gives CASSRGQGAHNEKLFF.

This sequence joins TRBV28 and TRBJ2-5; D gene ambiguous. CDR3 size: 12 residues. The germline CDR1 and CDR2 sequences are MDHEN and SYDVKM. Trimming removed 7 bases at V and 3 bases at J, with 9 bases between. Here the CDR3 DNA reads TGTGCCAGCACCGCCCTAGAAGAGACCCAGTACTTC. It encodes CASTALEETQYF.

This clonotype turned up a few times. The rearrangement uses TRBV19 and TRBJ1-5; maybe TRBD1 (5 bases). The V and J ends lost 5 bases and 3 bases respectively, with 11 bases between them. The CDR3 contains 14 residues. CDR1 is LNHDA and CDR2 is SQIVND in the germline V gene (reference sequence). CDR3 loop: CASSLLQVNQPQHF. The CDR3, as DNA: TGTGCCAGTAGTCTGCTACAGGTCAATCAGCCCCAGCATTTT.